This T cell receptor (beta chain) was profiled in a study of Tregs in tolerant kidney transplant recipients. Points from the study as a whole: Donor-specific Treg expansion exceeded global Treg expansion in tolerant patients, suggesting antigen drive. Expanding Tregs on activated donor B cells appeared to best identify donor-specific TCRbeta clones.

The nonmyeloablative bone marrow transplants came from related graft donors, with transient mixed chimerism. Unstimulated regulatory T cells (CD4+CD25+CD127-), CD4+CD25- non-regulatory cells, CD4 and CD8 cells were FACS-sorted from thawed PBMCs. Of note for this clone: What it binds is not known.

This CDR3 spans 15 amino acids. The V gene's germline CDR1 is SGHVS and CDR2 FQNEAQ. V lost 5 bases to trimming and J lost 4 bases; unmatched junction nucleotides: 10. Sequencing was performed with immunoSEQ multiplex PCR; in TCRdb, only in-frame clones are kept and a portion is missing. The table includes about 52,000 clones, roughly nine tenths detected once. The specimen comprised CD8+ T cells from blood (PBMCs), sampled 24 months after the transplant. The TCR was taken from a human patient who received a combined kidney and bone marrow transplant. A subset of T cells may come from the graft donor. This chain joins TRBV7-8 and TRBJ1-2; 7 bases align to TRBD1. CDR3 in DNA: TGTGCCAGCAGCCAGATTTTAGACAGGGTCTATGGCTACACCTTC. Amino acids: CASSQILDRVYGYTF.